The 9 T cell receptor beta chains reported below all come from one sample, sequenced in a study of glioma-infiltrating T cells. The iRepertoire nested amplicon-rescue multiplex PCR amplified TCR alpha and beta CDR3s from RNA. Each CDR3 protein is one row after TCRdb ran MiXCR on the multiplex PCR reads. Altogether roughly 200,000 distinct CDR3 sequences are present, over 40% being singletons, with the ten largest covering 5% to 5.5%. Sequencing was performed on glioma tissue, nonneoplastic brain tissue, or PBMCs (not recorded which). Receptors originate from a human donor with low-grade glioma or glioblastoma, undergoing nonglioma brain surgery, or in good health (not recorded which).

Comments on this clonotype: A clone one base away is much larger, so this may be a read error. CDR3 in amino acids: CSAREVANLETQYF. Written as DNA, the CDR3 is TGCAGTGCTAGAGAGGTGGCTAACCTAGAGACCCAGTACTTC. V gene TRBV20-1 combines with J gene TRBJ2-5, with D unresolved. This CDR3 has 14 amino acids. Trimming took off 0 bases at V and 4 bases at J, with 12 bases between the two ends. In germline, CDR1 is DFQATT, CDR2 SNEGSKA (reference sequence).

Only a few counts were recorded for this clonotype. The gene calls are TRBV20-1 and TRBJ2-7; possible D gene TRBD2, 6 bases. CDR1 DFQATT and CDR2 SNEGSKA come from the germline V gene (reference sequence). CDR3 length equals 14 residues. V lost 0 bases to trimming and J lost 4 bases, with 13 bases between them. This CDR3 reads CSARDRTGLYEQYF. The CDR3 DNA reads as TGCAGTGCTAGAGATCGTACAGGACTATACGAGCAGTACTTC.

The chain joins TRBV5-1 to TRBJ1-4, with D possibly matching TRBD1 (6 bases). CDR3 length equals 17 residues. In germline, CDR1 is SGHRS, CDR2 YFSETQ. Deletions cut 4 bases from V and 5 bases from J, with 21 bases between. DNA for the CDR3: TGCGCCAGCAGCCTGCTGCCCTCCGGGACACAGAATGAAAAACTGTTTTTT. Protein product: CASSLLPSGTQNEKLFF.

This clonotype was observed many times. V and J are TRBV27 and TRBJ1-2, with D tentatively TRBD1 (5 bases). This CDR3 comprises 11 residues. The V gene lost 5 bases and the J gene lost 10 bases, with 11 bases spanning the gap. Per germline, CDR1 MNHEY and CDR2 SMNVEV (reference sequence). The CDR3 sequence is CASSAQGTYTF. The CDR3 nucleotides read TGTGCCAGCAGTGCGCAGGGTACCTACACCTTC.

Only one count was recorded for this clonotype. The V and J genes are TRBV19 and TRBJ2-1, with 7 bases identical to TRBD2. V lost 3 bases, J lost 5 bases, and 7 bases stayed unmatched. CDR3 length: 15 residues. Looked up from germline, CDR1 is LNHDA and CDR2 is SQIVND (reference sequence). The CDR3 DNA sequence: TGTGCCAGTAGTATGGGCGGGAGTTCGCACAATGAGCAGTTCTTC. Translation: CASSMGGSSHNEQFF.

This clonotype was seen at least ten times. The chain couples TRBV28 to TRBJ2-1, with 7 bases that match TRBD2. The CDR3 spans 14 residues. V was clipped by 7 bases and J by 7 bases; unmatched bases: 10. Germline V gene data show CDR1 as MDHEN and CDR2 as SYDVKM. CDR3 DNA: TGTGCCAGCACCGGGCCGCTAGCGGCTAATGAGCAGTTCTTC. It codes for CASTGPLAANEQFF.

At least ten counts were recorded for this clonotype. The chain links TRBV7-2 to TRBJ2-1, with 12 bases aligning to TRBD2. This CDR3 has 15 amino acids. Trimming removed 4 bases from V and 4 bases from J; junction bases left unmatched: 2. Germline V CDR1 and CDR2: SGHTA, FQGNSA. The CDR3, as DNA: TGTGCCAGCAGCTCGACTAGCGGGGGATACAATGAGCAGTTCTTC. Its protein product is CASSSTSGGYNEQFF.

For this clonotype: At one boundary the junction diverges from the germline segment, which might be a read error. V and J are TRBV11-2 and TRBJ2-2; TRBD2 matches at 7 bases. Germline-derived CDR1 and CDR2 are SGHAT and FQNNGV. This CDR3 is built from 16 residues. The CDR3 reads CASSVSSGANIGELSF. CDR3 DNA: TGTGCCAGCAGCGTCTCTAGCGGAGCGAATATCGGGGAGCTGTCTTTT.

Of note for this clonotype: Germline is not matched at one junction end, which may reflect a read error. J is TRBJ2-1 and V is TRBV28, with a tentative D call TRBD2 (5 bases). CDR1 and CDR2 from the germline V gene are MDHEN and SYDVKM. The CDR3 runs to 15 residues. CDR3 in DNA: TGTGCCAGCAGTTTGTTGGACTCGCCATACAATAAGCAGTTCTTC. Its translation is CASSLLDSPYNKQFF.